A selection of T cell receptor beta chains follows, all from one sample in a study of cytomegalovirus exposure and HLA in healthy donors. Measured with immunoSEQ multiplex PCR; TCRdb has only the in-frame clones, and not every one. This table has tens of thousands of clones, more than 50% appearing once. Material for sequencing was PBMCs. These TCRs come from a middle-aged woman in good health and CMV-seropositive. Both conserved end residues are part of each CDR3.

>TRBJ1-1|TRBV7-2
CASSLAGGGTEAFF
>TRBJ2-2|TRBV6-5
CASSYTEQLTGELFF
>TRBJ1-5|TRBV9
CASSVGTDGIQPQHF
>TRBJ2-7|TRBV28
CASSPRLAGVLRGSEQYF
>TRBJ1-4|TRBV6-5
CASSYSPGAPEKLFF
>TRBJ1-2|TRBV28
CASIGGADGYTF
>TRBJ2-1|TRBV9
CASTRPPGNPYNEQFF
>TRBJ2-4|TRBV5-1
CASSPQDRDIQYF
>TRBJ2-2|TRBV9
CASSVSRANTGELFF
>TRBJ2-1|TRBV10-2
CASSEGQDLGDDEQFF
>TRBJ2-7|TRBV28
CASSPGQGGEQYF
>TRBJ2-1|TRBV4-1
CASSQDRGLNEQFF
>TRBJ1-3|TRBV6-5
CASIANGNTIYF
>TRBJ2-7|TRBV5-4
CASSSIFSGSSYEQYF
>TRBJ1-2|TRBV5-1
CASSFARTGGSHDGYTF
>TRBJ2-3|TRBV7-2
CATKLAGVLSTVYF
>TRBJ2-7|TRBV7-8
CASSLGGLAGVVGREQYF
>TRBJ2-3|TRBV11-3
CASSLVAGGSTDTQYF
>TRBJ2-1|TRBV12-5
CASGTGTSDYNEQFF
>TRBJ2-7|TRBV19
CASSIAQGPTYEQYF
>TRBJ1-1|TRBV2
CASSDQGYTEAFF
>TRBJ2-1|TRBV5-4
CASSLMGATYNEQFF
>TRBJ1-5|TRBV6-5
CASSYQGGQPQHF
>TRBJ2-3|TRBV7-2
CASSLASTGTDTQYF
>TRBJ1-1|TRBV27
CASSGTGGNTEAFF
>TRBJ2-6|TRBV28
CATLRPQGSSGANVLTF
>TRBJ2-5|TRBV2
CASSEDSFGVREQYF
>TRBJ2-5|TRBV28
CASSLFTGGTRTQYF
>TRBJ1-2|TRBV28
CMSGANYGYTF
>TRBJ2-7|TRBV28
CASSLFTGFVGEQYF
>TRBJ1-1|TRBV14
CASSHLGQGNTEAFF
>TRBJ2-3|TRBV5-1
CASSLDPTGSTDTQYF
>TRBJ2-2|TRBV4-3
CASSQELAGGYTGELFF
>TRBJ2-1|TRBV15
CATSRTGTSFKEFF
>TRBJ1-6|TRBV19
CATEWPSDHNSPLHF
>TRBJ1-4|TRBV15
CATSRYNEKLFF
>TRBJ1-2|TRBV7-9
CASSLGQTGGYGYTF
>TRBJ2-5|TRBV4-2
CASSPGGAGDGSETQYF
>TRBJ2-2|TRBV7-2
CASRLGVAGNTGELFF
>TRBJ2-3|TRBV14
CASSRDYTSTDTQYF
>TRBJ1-5|TRBV19
CASTLGDRAGQPQHF
>TRBJ2-1|TRBV6-5
CASSAPLASGGAQFF
>TRBJ2-2|TRBV7-3
CASSSAGWGNTGELFF
>TRBJ2-1|TRBV2
CASSRPLAGNEQFF
>TRBJ1-5|TRBV27
CASTLSFPNQPQHF
>TRBJ1-2|TRBV15
CATSTHSGQGNYGYTF
>TRBJ1-2|TRBV18
CASSPPGQGAALYGYTF
>TRBJ2-3|TRBV7-9
CASSPWALLINTQYF
>TRBJ2-3|TRBV5-1
CASSSLLDSTDTQYF
>TRBJ1-2|TRBV19
CASNFRQGFSNYGYTF
>TRBJ2-7|TRBV7-2
CASSLTAGTTVNEQYF
>TRBJ1-2|TRBV29-1
CSVPDQGLGGYTF
>TRBJ2-2|TRBV6-4
CASRGQGNTGELFF
>TRBJ1-3|TRBV9
CASSWGDGNTIYF
>TRBJ1-3|TRBV7-9
CASRRDSVFSGNTIYF
>TRBJ1-3|TRBV18
CASSAKDRSSGNTIYF